Sequencing of this T cell receptor (beta chain) was carried out in a study of CD8 T cells in Susac syndrome. cDNA came from around 0.54 to 1 ug RNA primed by random hexamers. Amplification of TCR beta CDR3 was carried out by immunoSEQ multiplex PCR, which covered 54 Vbeta and 13 Jbeta segments. TCRdb re-called the immunoSEQ multiplex PCR reads with MiXCR, one entry per CDR3 protein. Among around 130,000 distinct CDR3 sequences listed, around nine tenths were seen once. CDR3 length equals 12 residues. Trimming removed 0 bases at V and 9 bases at J, with 7 bases between. This chain uses TRBV5-3 with TRBJ1-5; D not resolved. TRBV5-3 is an ORF; its function is uncertain. The TCR originated in a human donor with multiple sclerosis. Input material: CD8+ T cells from PBMCs. CDR3 DNA: TGTGCCAGAAGCTTGGACGTATGGCCCCAGCATTTT. This codes for CARSLDVWPQHF.